A single sample gave rise to the 2 T cell receptor beta chains below, sequenced in a study of CD8 T cells in Susac syndrome. Reverse transcription of about 0.45 to 1 ug RNA used random hexamers. TCRdb called the immunoSEQ multiplex PCR reads again in MiXCR, with one record for every CDR3 protein. The table lists around 80,000 distinct CDR3 sequences, around 94% of them singletons. Input material: CD8+ T cells from PBMCs. These TCRs come from a human donor in good health.

This rearrangement joins TRBV7-9 to TRBJ2-1; 13 positions match TRBD2. Germline V lookup: CDR1 SEHNR, CDR2 FQNEAQ (reference sequence). Trimming took 5 bases from V and 6 from J; bases not matched to a gene: 10. The CDR3 consists of 17 residues. The CDR3 DNA reads TGTGCCAGCAGCCCGACTAGCGGGAGGTCTAGGGGCAATGAGCAGTTCTTC. Translated, it gives CASSPTSGRSRGNEQFF.

This chain links TRBV30 with TRBJ1-1; no firm D call. Trimming cost V 4 bases and J 5 bases, with 14 bases left between them. CDR3 length: 13 residues. Germline CDR1 and CDR2: GTSNPN and SVGIG (reference sequence). CDR3 DNA sequence: TGTGCCTGGACTGCGGGTATGGGTACTGAAGCTTTCTTT. The encoded protein is CAWTAGMGTEAFF.